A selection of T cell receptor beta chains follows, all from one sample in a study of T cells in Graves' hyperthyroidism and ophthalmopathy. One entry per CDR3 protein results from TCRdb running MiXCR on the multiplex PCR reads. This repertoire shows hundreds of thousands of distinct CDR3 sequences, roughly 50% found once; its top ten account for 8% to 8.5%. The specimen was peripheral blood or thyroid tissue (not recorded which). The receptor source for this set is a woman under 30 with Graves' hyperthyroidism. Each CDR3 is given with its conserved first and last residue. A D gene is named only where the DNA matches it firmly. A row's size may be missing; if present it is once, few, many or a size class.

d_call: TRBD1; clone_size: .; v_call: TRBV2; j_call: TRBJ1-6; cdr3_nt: TGTGCCAGCAATGGCAGGGGGCTAGATTCACCCCTCCACTTT; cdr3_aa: CASNGRGLDSPLHF
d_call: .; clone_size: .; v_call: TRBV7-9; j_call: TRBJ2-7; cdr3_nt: TGTGCCAGCAGCTTAGCAGCACAGGGTGGCTGGTACGAGCAGTACTTC; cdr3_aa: CASSLAAQGGWYEQYF
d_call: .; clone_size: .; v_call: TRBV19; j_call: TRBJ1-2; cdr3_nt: TGTGCCAGTAGTGGGCGGGGGGACGTCCGGGGCTACACCTTC; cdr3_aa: CASSGRGDVRGYTF
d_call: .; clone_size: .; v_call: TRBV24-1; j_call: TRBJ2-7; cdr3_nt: TGTGCCACCAGTGATTCCGGGACAGAGCAGTACTTC; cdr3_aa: CATSDSGTEQYF
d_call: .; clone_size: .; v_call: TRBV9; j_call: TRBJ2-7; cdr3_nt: TGTGCCAGCAGCGTGGACGGAAGCTTAGGGGAGCAGTACTTC; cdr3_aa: CASSVDGSLGEQYF
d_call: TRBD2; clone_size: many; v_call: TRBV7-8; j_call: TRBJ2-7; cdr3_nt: TGTGCCAGCAGCGTCCAGGCGGGAGGATACGAGCAGTACTTC; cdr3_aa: CASSVQAGGYEQYF
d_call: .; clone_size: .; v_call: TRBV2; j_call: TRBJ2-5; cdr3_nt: TGTGCCAGCAGTGATCTATGGGGGCTAGAGACCCAGTACTTC; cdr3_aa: CASSDLWGLETQYF
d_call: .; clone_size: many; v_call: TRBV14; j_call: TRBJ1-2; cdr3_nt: TGTGCCAGCAGCCAACTCAGGACGGATGGCTACACCTTC; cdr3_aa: CASSQLRTDGYTF
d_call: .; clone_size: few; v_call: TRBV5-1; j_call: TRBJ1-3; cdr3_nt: TGCGCCAGCAGCAAAGCCAGGACAGACTCTGGAAACACCATATATTTT; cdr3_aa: CASSKARTDSGNTIYF
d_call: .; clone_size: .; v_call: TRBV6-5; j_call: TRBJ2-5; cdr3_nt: TGTGCCAGCAGTTCCCATATACGGTGGACCCAGTACTTC; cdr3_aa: CASSSHIRWTQYF
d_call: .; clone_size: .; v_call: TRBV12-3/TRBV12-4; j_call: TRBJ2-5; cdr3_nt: TGTGCCAGCAGCTTCCCGGACGGACTATCGGAGACCCAGTACTTC; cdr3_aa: CASSFPDGLSETQYF
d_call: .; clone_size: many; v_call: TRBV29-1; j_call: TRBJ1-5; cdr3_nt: TGCAGCGTTGAGGAGGCCCACAATCAGCCCCAGCATTTT; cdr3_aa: CSVEEAHNQPQHF
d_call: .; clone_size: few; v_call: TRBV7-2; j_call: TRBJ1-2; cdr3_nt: TGTGCCAGCAGCGCCGCGGGCCACGGGCGGAAAGGCTACACCTTC; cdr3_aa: CASSAAGHGRKGYTF
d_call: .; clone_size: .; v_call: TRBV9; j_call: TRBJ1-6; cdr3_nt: TGTGCCAGCAGCGGGAGAGGAGGAGGCCCGGATTCACCCCTCCACTTT; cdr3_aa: CASSGRGGGPDSPLHF
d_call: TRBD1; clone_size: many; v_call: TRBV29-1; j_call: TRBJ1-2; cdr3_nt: TGCAGCGTTGAGCAGGGGGGGATTGACTATGGCTACACCTTC; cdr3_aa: CSVEQGGIDYGYTF
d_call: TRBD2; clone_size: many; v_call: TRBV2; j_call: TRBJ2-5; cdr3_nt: TGTGCCAGCAGAGCGGGACTAGCGGGAGTGGAGACCCAGTACTTC; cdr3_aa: CASRAGLAGVETQYF
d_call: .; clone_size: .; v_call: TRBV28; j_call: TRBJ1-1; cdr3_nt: TGTGCCAGCAGTGAACAGGGATACAAGAACACTGAAGCTTTCTTT; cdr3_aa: CASSEQGYKNTEAFF
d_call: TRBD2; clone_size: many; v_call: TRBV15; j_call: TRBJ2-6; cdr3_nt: TGTGCCACCGGGGAGGGCTCTGGGGCCAACGTCCTGACTTTC; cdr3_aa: CATGEGSGANVLTF
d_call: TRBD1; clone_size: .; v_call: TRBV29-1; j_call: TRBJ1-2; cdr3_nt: TGCAGCGCTAGACAGGGAGCTAACTATGGCTACACCTTC; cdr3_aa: CSARQGANYGYTF
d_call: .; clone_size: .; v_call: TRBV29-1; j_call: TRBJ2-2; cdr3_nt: TGCAGCGTTCTTGTAGGGACGAACACCGGGGAGCTGTTTTTT; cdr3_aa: CSVLVGTNTGELFF
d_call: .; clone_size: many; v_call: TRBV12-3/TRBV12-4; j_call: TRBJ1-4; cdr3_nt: TGTGCCAGCAGTCGGACAGATAATGAAAAACTGTTTTTT; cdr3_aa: CASSRTDNEKLFF
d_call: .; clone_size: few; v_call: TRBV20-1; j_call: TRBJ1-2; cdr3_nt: TGCAGTGCTGCCGGGCCCCTTGGGGATGGCTATACCTTC; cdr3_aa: CSAAGPLGDGYTF
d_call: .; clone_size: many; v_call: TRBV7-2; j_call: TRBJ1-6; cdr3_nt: TGTGCCAGCAGCTACCGTAATTCACCCCTCCACTTT; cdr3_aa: CASSYRNSPLHF
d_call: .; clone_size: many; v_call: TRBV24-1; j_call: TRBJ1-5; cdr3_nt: TGTGCCACCGACTCACAGGACCAGCCCCAGCATTTT; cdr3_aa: CATDSQDQPQHF